This passage covers 19 T cell receptor beta chains from one sample sequenced in a study of Graves' ophthalmopathy and Graves' hyperthyroidism. The sequenced template was RNA, covering the TCR beta CDR3 region. RT-PCR in the first round used HTBI primers; a second-round multiplex PCR followed. In TCRdb, the multiplex PCR reads were re-called with MiXCR into one record per CDR3 protein. The data show some 390,000 distinct CDR3 sequences, around 18% seen once. Sequencing was performed on peripheral blood. These receptors were taken from a woman aged 18-29 years with Graves' ophthalmopathy.

This clonotype was recorded at least ten times. This rearrangement joins TRBV29-1 to TRBJ2-7, with TRBD1 identical over 7 bases. CDR1 is SQVTM and CDR2 is ANQGSEA in the germline V gene. J was trimmed by 7 bases and V by 7 bases; bases with no gene match: 16. The CDR3 covers 14 residues. This CDR3 reads CSAETGVSPGEQYF. CDR3 sequence (DNA): TGCAGCGCCGAAACAGGGGTCTCGCCTGGGGAGCAGTACTTC.

This clonotype was seen many times. Here the CDR3 reads CASSKGTELYEQYF. The CDR3 nucleotides read TGTGCCAGCAGCAAAGGGACAGAACTCTACGAGCAGTACTTC. The chain carries TRBV28 and TRBJ2-7; 7 bases align to TRBD1. CDR3 length equals 14 residues. V trimming: 6 bases; J trimming: 3 bases; junction bases outside the gene matches: 8. The germline gives CDR1 MDHEN, CDR2 SYDVKM.

This clonotype was recorded at least ten times. The chain links TRBV10-3 to TRBJ2-2; 11 positions agree with TRBD2. This CDR3 region has 15 residues. With 6 bases clipped from V and 1 base from J, the junction kept 1 base outside the gene matches. Germline V gives CDR1 ENHRY, CDR2 SYGVKD. CDR3 loop: CAIRGLAENTGELFF. In nucleotides, the CDR3 is TGTGCCATCAGGGGACTAGCGGAGAACACCGGGGAGCTGTTTTTT.

In its sample, this clonotype was seen many times. The chain links TRBV3-1 to TRBJ1-1; D not resolved. The germline gives CDR1 LGHDT, CDR2 YNNKEL (reference sequence). The germline V and J ends were trimmed by 2 bases and 6 bases, with 13 bases remaining between them. The CDR3 has 14 residues. The CDR3 protein is CASSQRNVGPEAFF. DNA for the CDR3: TGTGCCAGCAGCCAAAGGAACGTGGGCCCTGAAGCTTTCTTT.

This clonotype has a count of ten or more. CDR3 sequence (DNA): TGTGCCACCAGCAGACCGCGGGGGGGGGGAAGGAATTCACCCCTCCACTTT. Translation gives CATSRPRGGGRNSPLHF. The V call is TRBV15, the J call TRBJ1-6; weak D call: TRBD1 (5 bases). Germline lookup yields CDR1 LNHNV and CDR2 YYDKDF (reference sequence). The CDR3 sequence is 17 residues long. V lost 2 bases and J lost 7, with 18 bases in between.

This clonotype was counted ten times or more. CDR3: CASSLVRALSYEQYF. The CDR3 DNA is TGTGCCAGCAGCTTAGTGCGGGCCCTTTCCTACGAGCAGTACTTC. This chain links TRBV7-2 with TRBJ2-7; TRBD2 might be the D (5 bases). Germline CDR1 is SGHTA and CDR2 is FQGNSA. With 1 base removed from V and 1 base from J, the gap between germline ends came to 11 bases. The CDR3 runs 15 residues.

This clonotype was counted many times. The chain joins TRBV6-2 or TRBV6-3 to TRBJ1-5; 8 bases line up with TRBD1. Germline CDR1 and CDR2: MNHEY and SVGEGT. V lost 4 bases and J lost 7; bases outside the gene matches: 3. CDR3 length: 13 amino acids. The CDR3 DNA is TGTGCCAGCAGTTCGACAGGGGAACAGCCCCAGCATTTT. This codes for CASSSTGEQPQHF.

This clonotype was detected many times. V and J are TRBV6-5 and TRBJ2-7; 13 bases map to TRBD2. J gave up 1 base and V 8 bases, and 5 bases lay outside the gene matches. Germline values: CDR1 MNHEY, CDR2 SVGAGI. CDR3 length equals 15 residues. CDR3 in amino acids: CASAAGLAGSYEQYF. CDR3 in DNA: TGTGCCAGCGCAGCGGGACTAGCGGGATCCTACGAGCAGTACTTC.

This clonotype was counted at least ten times. The V call is TRBV20-1, the J call TRBJ1-1; possible D gene TRBD1, 6 bases. CDR1 is DFQATT and CDR2 is SNEGSKA in the germline V gene (reference sequence). Deletions cut 3 bases from V and 6 bases from J, with 8 bases between. The CDR3 is made up of 11 amino acids. For the CDR3, the DNA is TGCAGTGCTAGCCGGACAGCTGAAGCTTTCTTT. Amino acids: CSASRTAEAFF.

Points on this clonotype: One end of the junction varies from germline; a read error may be responsible. The CDR3 loop reads CASSYSATEAFF. The CDR3 nucleotides read TGTGCCAGCAGTTACAGCGCCACTGAAGCTTTTTTT. The V gene is TRBV6-5, the J gene TRBJ1-1; the D is unclear. CDR1 MNHEY and CDR2 SVGAGI come from the germline V gene. CDR3 length: 12 amino acids.

This clonotype was recorded many times. The chain links TRBV9 to TRBJ1-3, with 7 bases aligning to TRBD1. This CDR3 comprises 12 residues. V trimming: 3 bases; J trimming: 7 bases; junction bases outside the gene matches: 1. Germline V gene lookup returns CDR1 SGDLS and CDR2 YYNGEE. For the CDR3, the DNA is TGTGCCAGCAGCGCGGACAGGAACACCATATATTTT. Amino acid sequence: CASSADRNTIYF.

In this sample, this clonotype turned up many times. This CDR3 is CASSSGRAYQPQHF. DNA for the CDR3: TGTGCCAGCAGCTCCGGACGGGCGTATCAGCCCCAGCATTTT. The chain carries TRBV7-2 and TRBJ1-5; D remains ambiguous. CDR1 SGHTA and CDR2 FQGNSA come from the germline V gene. This CDR3 spans 14 amino acids. V gave up 4 bases and J gave up 5 bases, with 12 bases separating them.

The table lists this clonotype with many counts. In nucleotides, the CDR3 is TGTGCCAGCAGCCCTGGACTAGCGGGGGGCTACGACCGCACCGGGGAGCTGTTTTTT. This translates into CASSPGLAGGYDRTGELFF. V is TRBV7-2 and J is TRBJ2-2; 14 bases are shared with TRBD2. Losses at the gene ends were 5 bases for V and 4 bases for J; bases not matched to a gene: 12. This CDR3 is built from 19 residues. Germline assignment: CDR1 SGHTA and CDR2 FQGNSA. The variable domain in full, completed from reference TRBV7-2 and TRBJ2-2, reads GAGVSQSPSNKVTEKGKDVELRCDPISGHTALYWYRQSLGQGLEFLIYFQGNSAPDKSGLPSDRFSAERTGGSVSTLTIQRTQQEDSAVYLCASSPGLAGGYDRTGELFFGEGSRLTVL.

This clonotype has ten or more counts. CDR3 sequence: CASSPGTTEAFF. CDR3 DNA sequence: TGTGCCAGCAGTCCTGGGACCACTGAAGCTTTCTTT. This chain uses TRBV28 with TRBJ1-1; tentative D call: TRBD1 (5 bases). V gave up 5 bases and J gave up 4 bases, with 8 bases separating them. The CDR3 consists of 12 residues. CDR1 and CDR2 (germline): MDHEN, SYDVKM.

Ten or more counts support this clonotype. The chain recombines TRBV6-5 with TRBJ1-1; a possible D gene is TRBD1 (5 bases). V was shortened by 0 bases and J by 6 bases, with 17 bases between the two germline ends. The germline V gene encodes CDR1 MNHEY and CDR2 SVGAGI. The CDR3 is 16 residues long. CDR3 coding DNA: TGTGCCAGCAGTTACTCCTGCCCGGGGGAAGCGGCTGAAGCTTTCTTT. The encoded protein is CASSYSCPGEAAEAFF.

This clonotype has ten or more counts. The chain couples TRBV6-1 to TRBJ1-1, with D maybe TRBD1 (6 bases). This CDR3 contains 13 residues. Germline CDR1 is MNHNS and CDR2 is SASEGT. V gave up 3 bases and J gave up 8 bases, with 13 bases separating them. CDR3 DNA: TGTGCCAGCAGTGAGACTACAGGGTCGGAAGCTTTCTTT. As protein: CASSETTGSEAFF.

This clonotype was recorded many times. The genes are TRBV6-5 and TRBJ2-7; possibly TRBD1 for D (6 bases). V shed 6 bases and J shed 2 bases, with 14 bases lying between them. The germline V gene has CDR1 MNHEY and CDR2 SVGAGI. The CDR3 has 14 amino acids. The CDR3: CASRSGQLAYEQYF. CDR3 coding DNA: TGTGCCAGCAGATCTGGACAGCTCGCCTACGAGCAGTACTTC.

This clonotype came up many times. This chain links TRBV6-5 with TRBJ1-2, with 7 bases lining up with TRBD1. The germline V gene has CDR1 MNHEY and CDR2 SVGAGI. The CDR3 contains 14 residues. J gave up 2 bases and V 0 bases, and 0 bases lay outside the gene matches. CDR3 sequence reads: CASSYSGGNYGYTF. The CDR3 region has the DNA TGTGCCAGCAGTTACTCAGGGGGCAACTATGGCTACACCTTC.

This clonotype was picked up many times. V usage is TRBV28 and J usage is TRBJ1-6, with 8 bases identical to TRBD1. Germline lookup yields CDR1 MDHEN and CDR2 SYDVKM. There are 14 residues in the CDR3. V dropped 6 bases and J dropped 9; count of bases not matched to a gene: 7. The CDR3 DNA reads as TGTGCCAGCAGGACTCAGGGGGCCGGTTCACCCCTCCACTTT. Its protein product is CASRTQGAGSPLHF.